This T cell receptor (beta chain) was sequenced for a study of T cell repertoires in cytomegalovirus infection. TCRdb ran MiXCR on the reads and lists one entry per CDR3 protein. Among 200,000 to 300,000 distinct CDR3 sequences, approximately 10% were seen once, and the ten largest hold over 12%. Study findings and constraints: The study found HLA-C-restricted CMV-specific TCR beta clonotypes dominating the ex vivo response.

This clonotype has a handful of counts. Its antigen is undetermined. This receptor was obtained from a human donor in good health (CMV status not recorded). Some clones in this sample may be carry-over from other donors' samples. The specimen sequenced was PBMCs.

DNA for the CDR3: TGTGCCAGCAGCCCGGGGGGGCCCCCAGATACGCAGTATTTT. Translating gives CASSPGGPPDTQYF. The chain combines TRBV7-9 with TRBJ2-3, with TRBD2 identical over 8 bases. Germline V gene lookup returns CDR1 SEHNR and CDR2 FQNEAQ (reference sequence). The V and J ends lost 5 bases and 4 bases, in that order; junction bases with no gene match: 5. This CDR3 spans 14 amino acids.